The following is a T cell receptor beta chain sequence with its context. These data come from a study of cytomegalovirus exposure and HLA in healthy donors. Use of 60 Vbeta and 13 Jbeta primers characterized the PCR. This table comes from immunoSEQ multiplex PCR, and its TCRdb copy is limited to in-frame clones, with some not included. The sample has approximately 150,000 clones, 68% seen once; the top ten hold roughly 4.7%. The sample was PBMCs. This receptor was obtained from a man aged 55 to 70 in good health and CMV-seronegative.

CDR3 DNA: TGTGCCAGCTCAACCCGACAGGGGCCCTATCAGCCCCAGCATTTT. It specifies CASSTRQGPYQPQHF. The V call is TRBV18, the J call TRBJ1-5; 8 bases align to TRBD1. The germline CDR1 and CDR2 sequences are KGHSH and LQKENI. V lost 5 bases and J lost 5; bases outside the gene matches: 8. This CDR3 spans 15 amino acids. Looking up the rest from reference TRBV18 and TRBJ1-5 gives the full variable domain: NAGVMQNPRHLVRRRGQEARLRCSPMKGHSHVYWYRQLPEEGLKFMVYLQKENIIDESGMPKERFSAEFPKEGPSILRIQQVVRGDSAAYFCASSTRQGPYQPQHFGDGTRLSIL.